This is a list of T cell receptor beta chains from one sample in a study of cytotoxic CD8 clonotypes in ibrutinib-treated CLL. Profiled with immunoSEQ multiplex PCR; TCRdb holds only in-frame clones, not every one. This table has under 150,000 clones, less than 95% appearing once. Here the sequenced sample was PBMCs, taken after 12 months of ibrutinib treatment. The origin of the receptors is a human donor with chronic lymphocytic leukemia. CDR3s include the opening cysteine and the closing phenylalanine or tryptophan. The D gene is left open where the match is weak. Clone size, where shown, is once, few, many, or a class for clones that have expanded.

clone size	D gene	J gene	V gene	CDR3 protein	CDR3 DNA
-	-	TRBJ2-7	TRBV2	CASRDQSIQGTYEQYF	TGTGCCAGCAGGGACCAAAGTATACAGGGCACCTACGAGCAGTACTTC
-	TRBD1	TRBJ1-5	TRBV5-1	CASRPTGEGQPQHF	TGCGCCAGCAGGCCTACAGGGGAAGGTCAGCCCCAGCATTTT
-	-	TRBJ2-1	TRBV19	CASSIQMNGYNEQFF	TGTGCCAGTAGTATACAGATGAACGGGTACAATGAGCAGTTCTTC
-	-	TRBJ2-3	TRBV7-2	CASSLGTRGNTDTQYF	TGTGCCAGCAGCTTGGGGACCCGAGGGAACACAGATACGCAGTATTTT
-	-	TRBJ2-5	TRBV5-1	CASSLEREGETQYF	TGCGCCAGCAGCTTGGAACGGGAAGGGGAGACCCAGTACTTC
-	-	TRBJ2-2	TRBV19	CASSRWDTGELFF	TGTGCCAGTAGCCGTTGGGATACCGGGGAGCTGTTTTTT
-	-	TRBJ2-3	TRBV11-3	CASSFPGVGVSGQYF	TGTGCCAGCAGCTTTCCGGGAGTAGGGGTGAGTGGGCAGTATTTT
-	TRBD1	TRBJ2-7	TRBV9	CASSASGTAYEQYF	TGTGCCAGCAGCGCCTCGGGGACAGCCTACGAGCAGTACTTC
-	-	TRBJ1-5	TRBV30	CAWSVMGTANQPQHF	TGTGCCTGGAGTGTGATGGGGACCGCAAATCAGCCCCAGCATTTT
-	-	TRBJ2-1	TRBV9	CASSALMDLSYNEQFF	TGTGCCAGCAGCGCCCTGATGGACTTATCCTACAATGAGCAGTTCTTC
-	TRBD1	TRBJ2-1	TRBV7-9	CASSLKGTGYDEQFF	TGTGCCAGCAGCTTAAAGGGGACAGGGTACGATGAGCAGTTCTTC
-	-	TRBJ1-2	TRBV9	CASRTENYGYTF	TGTGCCAGCCGGACGGAAAACTATGGCTACACCTTC
-	-	TRBJ2-7	TRBV9	CASSVRDDNYYEQYF	TGTGCCAGCAGCGTCCGGGACGACAACTACTACGAGCAGTACTTC
once	TRBD1	TRBJ2-2	TRBV27	CASATLGQQNTGELFF	TGTGCCAGCGCCACCTTGGGACAGCAGAACACCGGGGAGCTGTTTTTT
few	-	TRBJ1-5	TRBV6-4	CASISTTRQYSNQPQHF	TGTGCCAGCATAAGCACTACCCGACAGTATAGCAATCAGCCCCAGCATTTT